A selection of T cell receptor beta chains follows, all from one sample in a study of blood T cells in healthy people across ages. TCRdb called the 5' RACE reads again in MiXCR, with one record for every CDR3 protein. Here the sample spans roughly 2 million distinct CDR3 sequences, 49% being singletons. The sample consisted of blood. The source is a woman between 35 and 50 years old in good health. CDR3s include the opening cysteine and the closing phenylalanine or tryptophan. Each record gives: clone size, V gene, J gene, D gene, CDR3 DNA, CDR3 protein. D genes are given only for firm matches. The size of a clone is reported for some rows only, either as once, few or many, or as a class for expanded clones.

few,TRBV6-6,TRBJ1-5,TRBD1,TGTGCCAGCAGTTACTCCCCAGGGGGTAATGACAATCAGCCCCAGCATTTT,CASSYSPGGNDNQPQHF
.,TRBV4-3,TRBJ1-2,.,TGCGCCAGCAGCCAAGTCGGGCAGGCCGCTCCATATGGCTACACCTTC,CASSQVGQAAPYGYTF
.,TRBV12-3/TRBV12-4,TRBJ1-6,TRBD1,TGTGCCAGCAGTCAGGGGGTTTATTCACCCCTCCACTTT,CASSQGVYSPLHF
.,TRBV6-2/TRBV6-3,TRBJ2-7,.,TGTGCCAGCCACAGGACCGGGGGCTCCTACGAGCAGTACTTC,CASHRTGGSYEQYF
.,TRBV21-1,TRBJ1-2,.,TGTGCCAGCAGCAAAGCTAAGGGGAACTATGGCTACACCTTC,CASSKAKGNYGYTF
.,TRBV29-1,TRBJ2-7,.,TGCAGCGTTAGTAGGCAGGGGTTGGACGAGCAGTACTTC,CSVSRQGLDEQYF
few,TRBV7-2,TRBJ2-5,.,TGTGCCAGCAGCTATCCTCGCGCCGCTCAAGAGACCCAGTACTTC,CASSYPRAAQETQYF
few,TRBV7-2,TRBJ2-3,TRBD1,TGTGCCAGCAGCTCGTCAAGGGACAGGCTCACAGATACGCAGTATTTT,CASSSSRDRLTDTQYF
.,TRBV27,TRBJ2-5,TRBD2,TGTGCCAGCAGTACTAGCGGGGGGAGCACGGGGACCCAGTACTTC,CASSTSGGSTGTQYF
few,TRBV2,TRBJ2-5,TRBD2,TGTGCCGGGGGGGTTAGCCAAGAGACCCAGTACTTC,CAGGVSQETQYF
few,TRBV7-6,TRBJ2-3,TRBD2,TGTGCCAGCAGCTTATGGGGACTAGCGGGGTTGGGCACAGATACGCAGTATTTT,CASSLWGLAGLGTDTQYF
.,TRBV24-1,TRBJ2-1,.,TGTGCCACGGGCCGGGCTTCCGAACTCAATGAGCAGTTCTTC,CATGRASELNEQFF
once,TRBV3-1,TRBJ2-4,TRBD2,TGTGCCAGCAGCCAAGTCCCCGGGAGGGGCAAAAACATTCAGTACTTC,CASSQVPGRGKNIQYF
.,TRBV7-2,TRBJ1-5,TRBD1,TGTGCCAGCAGCTCGGCGGACAGGGTCCGGCAGCCCCAGCATTTT,CASSSADRVRQPQHF
.,TRBV3-1,TRBJ2-5,TRBD1,TGTGCCAGCAGCCAAGGACAGGGGGCTTGGTACTTC,CASSQGQGAWYF